The present T cell receptor beta chain was sequenced within a study of blood T cell repertoires in COVID-19. Study-level information: Some COVID-19 samples were acute and others convalescent; all came from the United States, Italy and Spain. Sources were T cells, B-cell-depleted T cells, or PBMCs; the material itself was cDNA or gDNA.

In the original analysis: The authors estimated nucleated cell counts from reference gene primer amplification. Profiling relied on immunoSEQ multiplex PCR, and the TCRdb table lists in-frame clones only, not all of them. V and J calls and clone size follow that table, whereas D and trimming were derived from the DNA. The table records under 350,000 clones, roughly 89% of them present only once. There are 15 residues in the CDR3. Germline loops: CDR1 ENHRY, CDR2 SYGVKD. V was pared by 4 bases and J by 4 bases, with 7 bases of the junction left unmatched. Specimen: peripheral blood. V usage is TRBV10-3 and J usage is TRBJ1-2; TRBD1 agrees at 9 bases. The source is a man aged 35-49 years with acute or convalescent COVID-19. CDR3 bases: TGTGCCATCAGTGTCCGGGACAGGGCCACCTATGGCTACACCTTC. This sequence encodes CAISVRDRATYGYTF.